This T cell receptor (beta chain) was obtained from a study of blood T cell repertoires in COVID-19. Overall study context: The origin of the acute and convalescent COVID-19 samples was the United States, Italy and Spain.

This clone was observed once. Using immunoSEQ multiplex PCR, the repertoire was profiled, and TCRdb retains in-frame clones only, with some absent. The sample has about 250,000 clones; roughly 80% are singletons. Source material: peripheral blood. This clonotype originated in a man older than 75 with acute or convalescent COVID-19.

CDR3 loop: CASSSERGSTDTQYF. The CDR3 coding sequence is TGCGCCAGCAGCTCAGAGCGGGGTTCCACAGATACGCAGTATTTT. This chain joins TRBV5-1 and TRBJ2-3, with TRBD2 matching 7 bases. V lost 3 bases and J lost 2; bases outside the gene matches: 6. The CDR3 spans 15 residues. Looked up from germline, CDR1 is SGHRS and CDR2 is YFSETQ.